The 18 T cell receptor beta chains listed next were all sequenced from one sample in a study of T cell repertoires in cytomegalovirus infection. Each CDR3 protein gets one entry after TCRdb re-called the reads with MiXCR. The sample consists of 250,000 or so distinct CDR3 sequences, about 15% of them appearing once. Source material: CD8+ T cells from PBMCs. These receptors were collected from a human donor in good health (CMV status not recorded). Some clones in this sample may be carry-over from other donors' samples.

V usage is TRBV6-5 and J usage is TRBJ2-1; the match to TRBD2 covers 10 bases. This CDR3 comprises 19 residues. CDR1 is MNHEY, CDR2 SVGAGI, per germline. With V trimmed by 0 bases and J by 4 bases, 12 bases remained unmatched. The CDR3: CASSYSGLAGAFPYNEQFF. CDR3 in DNA: TGTGCCAGCAGTTACTCTGGGCTAGCGGGGGCCTTTCCGTACAATGAGCAGTTCTTC.

The sample holds many counts of this clonotype. The chain has TRBV2 and TRBJ2-3; 7 bases are a match to TRBD1. Trimming at V came to 6 bases and at J to 1 base, leaving 10 bases not matched to a gene. Germline CDR1 and CDR2: SNHLY and FYNNEI. This CDR3 contains 16 residues. CDR3 in DNA: TGTGCCAGCAGATCCTTGACAGGGAGCGGCACAGATACGCAGTATTTT. This sequence encodes CASRSLTGSGTDTQYF.

This clonotype was picked up one time. The rearrangement links TRBV5-1 to TRBJ1-1, with a weak D call TRBD1 (5 bases). This CDR3 has 15 residues. V was clipped by 1 base and J by 1 base, with 11 bases between them. CDR1 is SGHRS and CDR2 is YFSETQ in the germline V gene. CDR3 DNA sequence: TGCGCCAGCAGCTTGTATGCGGGGCCGAACACTGAAGCTTTCTTT. Residues: CASSLYAGPNTEAFF.

This clonotype was seen at least ten times. This chain uses TRBV7-9 with TRBJ2-7; 9 bases match TRBD2. CDR1 and CDR2 from the germline V gene are SEHNR and FQNEAQ (reference sequence). V shed 5 bases, J shed 2 bases, and the junction held 7 bases outside the gene matches. This CDR3 has 15 residues. CDR3 sequence reads: CASSPQTSGTYEQYF. DNA of the CDR3: TGTGCCAGCAGCCCCCAGACTAGCGGCACCTACGAGCAGTACTTC.

This clonotype was counted a few times. The chain couples TRBV5-1 to TRBJ2-1; D is possibly TRBD1 (6 bases). The V and J ends lost 4 bases and 4 bases respectively, with 9 bases between them. CDR1 and CDR2 (germline): SGHRS, YFSETQ. The CDR3 has 13 residues. CDR3 residues: CASSSGQYNEQFF. The CDR3 DNA is TGCGCCAGCAGCAGTGGACAGTACAATGAGCAGTTCTTC.

V is TRBV7-9 and J is TRBJ2-2; D call uncertain. Trimming shortened V by 3 bases and J by 6 bases, and 8 bases separated the two germline ends. Germline loops: CDR1 SEHNR, CDR2 FQNEAQ (reference sequence). This CDR3 spans 13 amino acids. CDR3 region: CASSFYRAGELFF. CDR3 DNA sequence: TGTGCCAGCAGCTTCTACCGGGCCGGGGAGCTGTTTTTT.

J is TRBJ2-6 and V is TRBV6-5; tentatively, D is TRBD1 (5 bases). V was cut by 1 base and J by 1 base, with 8 bases left in between. The V gene's germline CDR1 is MNHEY and CDR2 SVGAGI. CDR3 size: 16 residues. In DNA form, the CDR3 reads TGTGCCAGCAGTTACTATGGACAATCTGGGGCCAACGTCCTGACTTTC. As protein: CASSYYGQSGANVLTF.

Many counts were recorded for this clonotype. The rearrangement links TRBV7-9 to TRBJ1-3, with 9 bases that match TRBD1. V shed 1 base and J 0 bases; nucleotides not matched to a gene: 1. The CDR3 loop spans 16 amino acids. Germline CDR1 is SEHNR and CDR2 is FQNEAQ (reference sequence). This CDR3 is CASSLGDRVSGNTIYF. The CDR3 bases are TGTGCCAGCAGCTTAGGGGACAGGGTCTCTGGAAACACCATATATTTT. Complete variable domain (other parts from reference TRBV7-9 and TRBJ1-3): DTGVSQNPRHKITKRGQNVTFRCDPISEHNRLYWYRQTLGQGPEFLTYFQNEAQLEKSRLLSDRFSAERPKGSFSTLEIQRTEQGDSAMYLCASSLGDRVSGNTIYFGEGSWLTVV.

The gene calls are TRBV6-5 and TRBJ2-3; 9 bases fit TRBD2. The CDR3 is 13 residues long. The J segment lost 3 bases and the V segment lost 10 bases, leaving 5 bases of the junction unmatched. The germline V gene has CDR1 MNHEY and CDR2 SVGAGI. CDR3: CATGTSSTDTQYF. CDR3 bases: TGTGCCACCGGGACTAGCTCAACAGATACGCAGTATTTT.

This clonotype was observed a few times. The gene calls are TRBV20-1 and TRBJ2-3; the D gene is possibly TRBD2 (6 bases). This CDR3 comprises 16 residues. V dropped 0 bases and J dropped 6 bases, with 19 bases sitting between them. From germline, CDR1 is DFQATT and CDR2 SNEGSKA (reference sequence). The CDR3 loop is CSARDPRGNPGDTQYF. CDR3 nucleotide sequence: TGCAGTGCTAGAGATCCGCGGGGTAATCCGGGGGATACGCAGTATTTT.

The chain uses TRBV23-1 and TRBJ2-1; 8 bases are a match to TRBD2. TRBV23-1 counts as an open reading frame of uncertain function. The CDR3 runs 19 residues. With 0 bases clipped from V and 5 bases from J, the junction kept 15 bases outside the gene matches. Written as DNA, the CDR3 is TGCGCCAGCAGTCAATCTGTGAGCGGGGGACCTACGGTAAACAATGAGCAGTTCTTC. Its translation: CASSQSVSGGPTVNNEQFF.

This clonotype has just one count. The V gene is TRBV6-6, the J gene TRBJ2-2; D unresolved. CDR3 size: 13 residues. V lost 2 bases and J lost 4, with 5 bases in between. Germline V gene lookup returns CDR1 MNHNY and CDR2 SVGAGI (reference sequence). CDR3 bases: TGTGCCAGCAGTTACCGACCCACCGGGGAGCTGTTTTTT. It encodes CASSYRPTGELFF.

This clonotype was recorded at least ten times. The CDR3 DNA sequence: TGTGCCAGCACTCAGACTGGTCTACCCCTCCACTTT. Protein: CASTQTGLPLHF. The chain is built from TRBV6-2 or TRBV6-3 and TRBJ1-6; D call uncertain. The CDR3 consists of 12 residues. V was shortened by 7 bases and J by 12 bases, with 13 bases between the two germline ends. Germline CDR1 reads MNHEY; CDR2 reads SVGEGT.

This clonotype has only a few counts. V usage is TRBV19 and J usage is TRBJ2-1; 10 nucleotides line up with TRBD2. V lost 1 base and J lost 2; bases outside the gene matches: 2. Per the germline V gene, CDR1 is LNHDA and CDR2 is SQIVND (reference sequence). This CDR3 region has 16 residues. The CDR3 DNA follows: TGTGCCAGTAGTATAGCTCTAGCGGGGGCCTACAATGAGCAGTTCTTC. It codes for CASSIALAGAYNEQFF.

This clonotype was found many times. This chain uses TRBV6-1 with TRBJ1-1, with D perhaps matching TRBD1 (5 bases). Germline V gene sequence: CDR1 MNHNS, CDR2 SASEGT. CDR3 length: 12 amino acids. The V and J ends lost 4 bases and 7 bases respectively, with 10 bases between them. Written as DNA, the CDR3 is TGTGCCAGCAGTGCCACAGGAGATGAAGCTTTCTTT. This encodes CASSATGDEAFF.

The chain has TRBV18 and TRBJ2-1; D unclear. The length of the CDR3 is 14 residues. Trimming removed 4 bases from V and 4 bases from J, with 11 bases in between. In germline, CDR1 is KGHSH, CDR2 LQKENI. CDR3 nucleotides: TGTGCCAGCTCACACCCCGACCAATACAATGAGCAGTTCTTC. This gives the protein CASSHPDQYNEQFF.

This clonotype has more than one count but fewer than ten. V usage is TRBV6-5 and J usage is TRBJ1-2; D not resolved. Deletions cut 0 bases from V and 6 bases from J, with 11 bases between. The CDR3 is 14 amino acids. Germline V gene sequence: CDR1 MNHEY, CDR2 SVGAGI. This CDR3 reads CASSYSTGLDGYTF. The CDR3 nucleotides read TGTGCCAGCAGTTACTCGACGGGTTTGGATGGCTACACCTTC.

The table lists this clonotype with a few counts. This chain uses TRBV13 with TRBJ2-3; TRBD1 agrees at 10 bases. After removal of 4 bases from V and 6 bases from J, the junction contained 7 bases not matched to a gene. From germline, CDR1 is PRHDT and CDR2 FYEKMQ (reference sequence). The CDR3 runs to 15 residues. CDR3 DNA sequence: TGTGCCAGCAGCTCCAGGACAGGGGGAGGTGATACGCAGTATTTT. Protein sequence: CASSSRTGGGDTQYF.